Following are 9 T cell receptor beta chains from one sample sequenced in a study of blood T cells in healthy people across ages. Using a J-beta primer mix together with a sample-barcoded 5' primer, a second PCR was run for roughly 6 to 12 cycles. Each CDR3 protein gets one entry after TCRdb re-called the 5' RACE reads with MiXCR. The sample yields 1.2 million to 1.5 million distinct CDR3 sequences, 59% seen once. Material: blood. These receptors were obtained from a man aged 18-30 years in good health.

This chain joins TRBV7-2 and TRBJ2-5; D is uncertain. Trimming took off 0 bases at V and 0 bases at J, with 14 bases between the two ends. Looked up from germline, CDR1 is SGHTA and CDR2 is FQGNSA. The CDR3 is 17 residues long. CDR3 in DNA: TGTGCCAGCAGCTTAGCCTCCGGGCGGCCAAACCAAGAGACCCAGTACTTC. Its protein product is CASSLASGRPNQETQYF. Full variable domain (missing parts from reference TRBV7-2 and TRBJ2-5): GAGVSQSPSNKVTEKGKDVELRCDPISGHTALYWYRQSLGQGLEFLIYFQGNSAPDKSGLPSDRFSAERTGGSVSTLTIQRTQQEDSAVYLCASSLASGRPNQETQYFGPGTRLLVL.

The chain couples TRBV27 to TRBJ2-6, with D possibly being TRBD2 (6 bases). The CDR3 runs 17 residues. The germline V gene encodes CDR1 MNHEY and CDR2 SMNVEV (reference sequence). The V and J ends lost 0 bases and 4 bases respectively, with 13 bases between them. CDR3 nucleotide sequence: TGTGCCAGCAGTTTATCCCTCGGGGGAGCCGGGGCCAACGTCCTGACTTTC. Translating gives CASSLSLGGAGANVLTF.

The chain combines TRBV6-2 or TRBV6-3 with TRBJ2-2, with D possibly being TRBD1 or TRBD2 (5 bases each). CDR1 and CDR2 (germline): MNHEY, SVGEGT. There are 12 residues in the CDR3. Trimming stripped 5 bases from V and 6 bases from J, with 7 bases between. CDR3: CASSVGAGELFF. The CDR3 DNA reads TGTGCCAGCAGTGTGGGGGCCGGGGAGCTGTTTTTT.

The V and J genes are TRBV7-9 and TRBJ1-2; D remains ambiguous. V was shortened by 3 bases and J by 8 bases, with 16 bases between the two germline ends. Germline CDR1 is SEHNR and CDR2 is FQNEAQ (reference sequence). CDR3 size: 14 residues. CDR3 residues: CASSFRPSPEGYTF. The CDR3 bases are TGTGCCAGCAGCTTCCGACCCTCCCCAGAGGGCTACACCTTC.

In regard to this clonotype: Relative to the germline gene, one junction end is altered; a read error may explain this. The CDR3 DNA is TGCAGTGCTAGAGATCAGGGAACTGAAGCTTTTTTT. This encodes CSARDQGTEAFF. The V and J genes are TRBV20-1 and TRBJ1-1, with D maybe TRBD1 (5 bases). The CDR3 has 12 residues. CDR1 is DFQATT and CDR2 is SNEGSKA in the germline V gene (reference sequence).

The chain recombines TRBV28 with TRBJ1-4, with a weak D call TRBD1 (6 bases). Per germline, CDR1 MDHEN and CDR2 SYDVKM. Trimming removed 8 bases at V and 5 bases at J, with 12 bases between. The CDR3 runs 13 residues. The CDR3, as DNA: TGTGCCAGCCGACTAGGGGGAAATGAAAAACTGTTTTTT. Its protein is CASRLGGNEKLFF.

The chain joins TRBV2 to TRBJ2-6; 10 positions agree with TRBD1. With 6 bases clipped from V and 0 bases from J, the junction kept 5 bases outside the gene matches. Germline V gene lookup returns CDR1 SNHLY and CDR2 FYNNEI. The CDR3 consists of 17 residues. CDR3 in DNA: TGTGCCAGCAGATCCTGGACAGGGGGCTCTGGGGCCAACGTCCTGACTTTC. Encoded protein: CASRSWTGGSGANVLTF.

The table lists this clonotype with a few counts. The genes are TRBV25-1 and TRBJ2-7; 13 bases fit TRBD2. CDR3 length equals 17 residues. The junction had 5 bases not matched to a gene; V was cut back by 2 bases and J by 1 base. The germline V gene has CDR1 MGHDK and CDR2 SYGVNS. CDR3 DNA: TGTGCCAGCAGTGAAACGGGACTAGCGGGGATATCCTACGAGCAGTACTTC. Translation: CASSETGLAGISYEQYF.

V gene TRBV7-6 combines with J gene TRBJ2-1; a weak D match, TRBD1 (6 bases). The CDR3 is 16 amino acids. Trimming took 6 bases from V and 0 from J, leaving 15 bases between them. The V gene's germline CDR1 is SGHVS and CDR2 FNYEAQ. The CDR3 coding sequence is TGTGCCAGCAGACCCGAACAGGGTAGCTCCTACAATGAGCAGTTCTTC. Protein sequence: CASRPEQGSSYNEQFF.